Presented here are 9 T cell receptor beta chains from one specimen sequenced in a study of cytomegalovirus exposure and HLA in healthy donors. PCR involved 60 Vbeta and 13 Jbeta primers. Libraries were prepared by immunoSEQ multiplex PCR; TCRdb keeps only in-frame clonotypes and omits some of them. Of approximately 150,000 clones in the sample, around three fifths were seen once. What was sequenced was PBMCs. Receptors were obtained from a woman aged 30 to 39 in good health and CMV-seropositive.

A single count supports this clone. The CDR3 DNA is TGTGCCAGCAGCGTAGAGGCAGGAGAGACCCAGTACTTC. Translating gives CASSVEAGETQYF. J is TRBJ2-5 and V is TRBV9; D unclear. This CDR3 spans 13 amino acids. Trimming took 0 bases from V and 4 from J, leaving 7 bases between them. Germline V gene lookup returns CDR1 SGDLS and CDR2 YYNGEE.

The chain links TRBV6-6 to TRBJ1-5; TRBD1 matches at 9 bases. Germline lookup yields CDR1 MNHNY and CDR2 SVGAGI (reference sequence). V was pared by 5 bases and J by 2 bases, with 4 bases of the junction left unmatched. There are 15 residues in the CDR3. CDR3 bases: TGTGCCAGCAGTGATGACAGGGGGGGCAATCAGCCCCAGCATTTT. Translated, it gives CASSDDRGGNQPQHF.

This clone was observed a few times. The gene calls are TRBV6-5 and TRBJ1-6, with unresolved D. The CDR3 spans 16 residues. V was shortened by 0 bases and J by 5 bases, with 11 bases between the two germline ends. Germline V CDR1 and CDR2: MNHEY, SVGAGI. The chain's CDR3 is CASSYSFQANNSPLHF. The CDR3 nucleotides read TGTGCCAGCAGTTACTCTTTCCAGGCTAATAATTCACCCCTCCACTTT.

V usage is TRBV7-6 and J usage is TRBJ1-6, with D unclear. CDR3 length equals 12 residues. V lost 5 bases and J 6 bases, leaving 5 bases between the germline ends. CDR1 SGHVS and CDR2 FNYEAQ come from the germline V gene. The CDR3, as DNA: TGTGCCAGCAGCGCGTCTAATTCACCCCTCCACTTT. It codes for CASSASNSPLHF.

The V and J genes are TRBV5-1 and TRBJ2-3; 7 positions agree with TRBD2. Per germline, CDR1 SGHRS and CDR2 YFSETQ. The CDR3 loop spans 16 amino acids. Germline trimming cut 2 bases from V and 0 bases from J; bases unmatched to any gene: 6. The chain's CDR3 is CASSFVVGGSTDTQYF. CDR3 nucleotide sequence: TGCGCCAGCAGCTTCGTAGTCGGGGGGAGCACAGATACGCAGTATTTT.

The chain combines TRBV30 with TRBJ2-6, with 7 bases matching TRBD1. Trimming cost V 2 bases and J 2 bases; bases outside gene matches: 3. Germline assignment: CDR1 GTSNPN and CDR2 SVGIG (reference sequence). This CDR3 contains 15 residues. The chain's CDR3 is CAWSFTGAGANVLTF. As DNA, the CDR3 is TGTGCCTGGAGTTTTACAGGGGCTGGGGCCAACGTCCTGACTTTC.

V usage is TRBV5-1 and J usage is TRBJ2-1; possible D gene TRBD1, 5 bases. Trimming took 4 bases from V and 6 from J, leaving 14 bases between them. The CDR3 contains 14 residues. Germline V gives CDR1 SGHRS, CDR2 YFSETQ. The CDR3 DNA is TGCGCCAGCAGCCTGAGACAGAATGTCAATGAGCAGTTCTTC. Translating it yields CASSLRQNVNEQFF.

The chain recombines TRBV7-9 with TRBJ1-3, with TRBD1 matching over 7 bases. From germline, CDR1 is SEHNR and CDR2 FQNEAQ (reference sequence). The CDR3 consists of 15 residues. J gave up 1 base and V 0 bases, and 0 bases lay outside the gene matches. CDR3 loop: CASSLATGSGNTIYF. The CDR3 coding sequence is TGTGCCAGCAGCTTAGCGACAGGGTCTGGAAACACCATATATTTT.

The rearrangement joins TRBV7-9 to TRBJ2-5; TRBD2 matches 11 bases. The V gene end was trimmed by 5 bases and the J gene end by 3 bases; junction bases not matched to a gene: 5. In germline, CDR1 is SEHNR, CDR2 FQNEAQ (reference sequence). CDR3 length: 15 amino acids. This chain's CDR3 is CASSELAGAKETQYF. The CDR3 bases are TGTGCCAGCAGCGAACTAGCGGGGGCCAAAGAGACCCAGTACTTC.